The present T cell receptor (beta chain) was sequenced within a study of patients and donors after allogeneic stem cell transplantation. MiXCR, applied by TCRdb to the RT-PCR reads, yields one record per CDR3 protein. There are tens of thousands of distinct CDR3 sequences in the sample; roughly 4.9% occur only once, and less than 3% lies in the top ten. This clonotype was observed at least ten times. The source of this sequence is a human donor who was either an allogeneic HSCT recipient or a stem cell or donor lymphocyte infusion donor (not recorded which). It is not recorded whose cells these are; they may come from a transplant donor. The material sequenced was blood, either unsorted or a sorted T cell fraction (not recorded which).

CDR3 region: CATSRARSGTSYEQYF. The CDR3 nucleotides are TGTGCCACCAGCAGAGCCCGCTCCGGGACATCCTACGAGCAGTACTTC. This chain connects TRBV15 to TRBJ2-7; D perhaps matches TRBD1 (6 bases). The CDR3 loop spans 16 amino acids. V shed 1 base and J shed 1 base, with 14 bases lying between them. Germline values: CDR1 LNHNV, CDR2 YYDKDF (reference sequence).